The rows below give T cell receptor beta chains drawn from one sample of a study of blood T cells in healthy people across ages. MiXCR, applied by TCRdb to the 5' RACE reads, yields one record per CDR3 protein. The sample contains 580,000 or so distinct CDR3 sequences, less than 60% of which appear only once. The material sequenced was blood. The receptors here all came from a man aged 80 or over in good health. Each CDR3 is given with its conserved first and last residue. A D gene is named only where the DNA matches it firmly. A clone size is listed for some rows: how often the clone was seen (once, few, many), or a class if it is expanded.

V	J	D	size	DNA	CDR3
TRBV7-3	TRBJ2-5	NA	few	TGTGCCAGCAGCTTAAGAGGGGTTGGGGGACACGAAGAGACCCAGTACTTC	CASSLRGVGGHEETQYF
TRBV30	TRBJ2-7	NA	NA	TGTGCCTGGCAACGGGGGAGAGGCTCCTACGAGCAGTACTTC	CAWQRGRGSYEQYF
TRBV4-3	TRBJ2-5	TRBD2	NA	TGCGCCAGCAGCCCAGGACTAGCGACAGAGACCCAGTACTTC	CASSPGLATETQYF
TRBV24-1	TRBJ2-3	TRBD1	few	TGTGCCACCAGTGATAGACAGGGCGGCACAGATACGCAGTATTTT	CATSDRQGGTDTQYF
TRBV29-1	TRBJ2-4	NA	few	TGCAGCGTTGGTGTGAACAGGGAAAACATTCAGTACTTC	CSVGVNRENIQYF
TRBV6-2/TRBV6-3	TRBJ1-2	NA	NA	TGTGCCAGCAGTTACCCGAGACAGGACTATGGCTACACCTTC	CASSYPRQDYGYTF
TRBV7-2	TRBJ2-5	TRBD2	few	TGTGCCAGCAGCTTTAACCGCGGGGGAGAGACCCAGTACTTC	CASSFNRGGETQYF
TRBV11-2	TRBJ2-1	TRBD1	NA	TGTGCCGGGGGACAGTACAATGAGCAGTTCTTC	CAGGQYNEQFF
TRBV10-3	TRBJ2-5	NA	NA	TGTGCCATCAGTGAGTCGAGAGGGTTGGAGACCCAGTACTTC	CAISESRGLETQYF
TRBV25-1	TRBJ2-6	NA	few	TGTGCCAGCAGTGAATCGGGGGCCTCCTCTGGGGCCAACGTCCTGACTTTC	CASSESGASSGANVLTF
TRBV5-1	TRBJ2-5	NA	NA	TGCGCCAGCAGCTTGGAACCCCGGGTGGGGACCCAGTACTTC	CASSLEPRVGTQYF
TRBV6-2/TRBV6-3	TRBJ2-1	NA	NA	TGTGCCAGCAGTTACGAGGGGGACTACTCTTATGAGCAGTTCTTC	CASSYEGDYSYEQFF
TRBV6-5	TRBJ2-6	NA	many	TGTGCCAGCACGGGCCTGAGCTCTGGGGCCAACGTCCTGACTTTC	CASTGLSSGANVLTF
TRBV7-6	TRBJ2-7	TRBD1	NA	TGTGCCAGCAGCGGGGGACAGGGTAACGGGGCCTACGAGCAGTACTTC	CASSGGQGNGAYEQYF
TRBV11-1	TRBJ1-1	TRBD1	few	TGTGCCAGCAGAGGGACAGGGGGCGTCACTGAAGCTTTCTTT	CASRGTGGVTEAFF
TRBV6-6	TRBJ1-1	NA	few	TGTGCCAGCACTGTTTCTAGGGACACTGAAGCTTTCTTT	CASTVSRDTEAFF
TRBV7-8	TRBJ2-3	TRBD1	few	TGTGCCAGCAGCTCCTCAGACAGGGGCACAGATACGCAGTATTTT	CASSSSDRGTDTQYF
TRBV18	TRBJ1-2	NA	once	TGTGCCAGCTCACCGGTGACCGGGCAGGGGTATGGCTACACCTTC	CASSPVTGQGYGYTF
TRBV6-1	TRBJ2-1	TRBD2	many	TGTGCCAGCAGTTGGGGGGGGTCCTCCTACAATGAGCAGTTCTTC	CASSWGGSSYNEQFF
TRBV3-1	TRBJ1-6	TRBD1	NA	TGTGCCAGCAGCCAGCAGGACAGGCCTTCACCCCTCCACTTT	CASSQQDRPSPLHF
TRBV6-1	TRBJ2-1	TRBD1	NA	TGTGCCAGCATCCGGACAGGGTTCGGCCTCAATGAGCAGTTCTTC	CASIRTGFGLNEQFF
TRBV12-3/TRBV12-4	TRBJ2-1	TRBD2	NA	TGTGCCAGCAGAACTAGCGGGAGGAATGAGCAGTTCTTC	CASRTSGRNEQFF
TRBV6-6	TRBJ2-1	NA	many	TGTGCCAGCAGCCTCACGAGCCATGAGCAGTTCTTC	CASSLTSHEQFF
TRBV29-1	TRBJ2-1	NA	NA	TGCAGCGTATATAAGGCAGGTGAGCAGTTCTTC	CSVYKAGEQFF
TRBV12-3/TRBV12-4	TRBJ1-5	NA	few	TGTGCCAGCAGTTCGCCCAGGACAGCCAGCAATCAGCCCCAGCATTTT	CASSSPRTASNQPQHF
TRBV7-3	TRBJ2-3	NA	few	TGTGCCAGCAGCCCCCTTCCAGCGGATCTTAGCACAGATACGCAGTATTTT	CASSPLPADLSTDTQYF
TRBV4-2	TRBJ2-3	TRBD1	few	TGTGCCAGCAGTCAGAGGGACAGGGGGCCCACAGATACGCAGTATTTT	CASSQRDRGPTDTQYF
TRBV5-1	TRBJ2-2	TRBD1	NA	TGCGCCAGCAGAAAGACAGGGGCGAACACCGGGGAGCTGTTTTTT	CASRKTGANTGELFF
TRBV5-1	TRBJ2-3	TRBD2	NA	TGCGCCAGCAGCCTCCGCGGGAGGATCATAGATACGCAGTATTTT	CASSLRGRIIDTQYF
TRBV30	TRBJ1-1	NA	NA	TGTGCCTGGAGTGTCGCAGGGGTTGGGGCTTTCTTT	CAWSVAGVGAFF
TRBV29-1	TRBJ1-1	NA	NA	TGCAGCCCGACGATGGACACTGAAGCTTTCTTT	CSPTMDTEAFF
TRBV7-8	TRBJ2-1	NA	few	TGTGCCAGCAGCCGGTCCGGGGGCGTCTACAATGAGCAGTTCTTC	CASSRSGGVYNEQFF
TRBV12-3/TRBV12-4	TRBJ2-4	NA	NA	TGTGCCAGCAGTACACCCGGGACATTTGGAAACATTCAGTACTTC	CASSTPGTFGNIQYF
TRBV5-1	TRBJ2-3	TRBD2	NA	TGCGCCAGTGCTAGCGGGGGGCCCGTAGATACGCAGTATTTT	CASASGGPVDTQYF
TRBV12-3/TRBV12-4	TRBJ2-7	TRBD1	NA	TGTGCCAGCAGTTGGGGGACAGAGGAGTACGAGCAGTACTTC	CASSWGTEEYEQYF
TRBV28	TRBJ1-5	TRBD1	NA	TGTGCCAGCGGCCCCGGGACAGGGTTTTTACAGCCCCAGCATTTT	CASGPGTGFLQPQHF
TRBV20-1	TRBJ2-5	TRBD2	few	TGCAGTGCTAGCCGGGAGGCGGGTACAGAGACCCAGTACTTC	CSASREAGTETQYF